These 31 T cell receptor beta chains originate from one sample sequenced in a study of radiation and T cells in renal cell carcinoma. Data came from immunoSEQ multiplex PCR; TCRdb stores just in-frame clones and leaves some out. The sample has about 130,000 clones, 88% seen once. Time point here: baseline pretreatment blood. The treatment: 15 Gy SBRT to primary tumor, nephrectomy 4 weeks later. Sequencing used blood, obtained from a patient whose treatment included radiotherapy and nephrectomy. These receptors originate from a woman in her forties or fifties with renal cell carcinoma.

The gene calls are TRBV10-2 and TRBJ1-1, with D tentatively TRBD1 (5 bases). With 0 bases removed from V and 1 base from J, the gap between germline ends came to 6 bases. Germline V gene sequence: CDR1 WSHSY, CDR2 SAAADI. The CDR3 has 14 residues. CDR3 coding DNA: TGCGCCAGCAGTGAGTCGAGGGGGAACACTGAAGCTTTCTTT. Residues: CASSESRGNTEAFF.

V is TRBV7-8 and J is TRBJ2-1; 15 bases line up with TRBD2. CDR1 and CDR2 (germline): SGHVS, FQNEAQ. The CDR3 length is 19 residues. The V gene end was trimmed by 2 bases and the J gene end by 1 base; junction bases not matched to a gene: 6. The CDR3 nucleotides are TGTGCCAGCAGCTTACCCGGGACTAGCGGGGGGATATCCTACAATGAGCAGTTCTTC. It encodes CASSLPGTSGGISYNEQFF.

This clone came up a few times. The chain joins TRBV19 to TRBJ1-5; the D gene is possibly TRBD1 (6 bases). Per germline, CDR1 LNHDA and CDR2 SQIVND (reference sequence). This CDR3 has 15 amino acids. V was clipped by 5 bases and J by 5 bases, with 16 bases between them. CDR3 amino acids: CASSASTGSDQPQHF. The CDR3 nucleotides read TGTGCCAGTAGTGCCTCAACAGGGTCAGATCAGCCCCAGCATTTT.

J is TRBJ1-1 and V is TRBV14; D gene ambiguous. This CDR3 region has 15 residues. The V end was cut by 0 bases, the J end by 4 bases, with 12 bases between. The V gene's germline CDR1 is SGHDN and CDR2 FVKESK. The CDR3 DNA sequence: TGTGCCAGCAGCCAAGATTTAGGGAGCCGCACTGAAGCTTTCTTT. Translating it yields CASSQDLGSRTEAFF.

This chain links TRBV19 with TRBJ2-7; 9 bases line up with TRBD1. With V trimmed by 5 bases and J by 3 bases, 2 bases remained unmatched. Germline CDR1 is LNHDA and CDR2 is SQIVND (reference sequence). The CDR3 covers 13 residues. CDR3 DNA: TGTGCCAGTAGTCCGACAGGGGGCTACGAGCAGTACTTC. Amino acid sequence: CASSPTGGYEQYF.

This clone was counted once. In DNA form, the CDR3 reads TGTGCCAGCTCACTACAGACAGGGGGCCTCGGACCCACTGAAGCTTTCTTT. Its protein is CASSLQTGGLGPTEAFF. The chain combines TRBV18 with TRBJ1-1, with TRBD1 matching over 10 bases. Germline CDR1 KGHSH, CDR2 LQKENI. V trimming: 4 bases; J trimming: 4 bases; junction bases outside the gene matches: 12. The length of the CDR3 is 17 residues.

The chain couples TRBV5-1 to TRBJ2-7, with D perhaps TRBD1 (6 bases). There are 18 residues in the CDR3. V gave up 6 bases and J gave up 5 bases, with 30 bases separating them. Per the germline V gene, CDR1 is SGHRS and CDR2 is YFSETQ. The CDR3 coding sequence is TGCGCCAGCACCCCCGGCGCCACAGGGTCTTCCCTCTTCCACGAGCAGTACTTC. Translated: CASTPGATGSSLFHEQYF. The variable domain in full, completed from reference TRBV5-1 and TRBJ2-7, reads KAGVTQTPRYLIKTRGQQVTLSCSPISGHRSVSWYQQTPGQGLQFLFEYFSETQRNKGNFPGRFSGRQFSNSRSEMNVSTLELGDSALYLCASTPGATGSSLFHEQYFGPGTRLTVT.

V and J are TRBV7-2 and TRBJ1-4; the D gene is possibly TRBD1 (5 bases). CDR3 length: 16 amino acids. In germline, CDR1 is SGHTA, CDR2 FQGNSA. The V and J ends lost 3 bases and 8 bases respectively, with 19 bases between them. The DNA of the CDR3 is TGTGCCAGCAGCTTGGTTCACGACAGCATGGGAGAAAAACTGTTTTTT. It translates to CASSLVHDSMGEKLFF.

This clone has at least ten counts. The chain is built from TRBV30 and TRBJ1-6; D unresolved. Germline-derived CDR1 and CDR2 are GTSNPN and SVGIG (reference sequence). The V end lost 0 bases, the J end lost 9 bases, and 9 bases lay between the germline ends. The CDR3 runs 13 residues. CDR3 residues: CAWSVKAVSPLHF. The CDR3 DNA follows: TGTGCCTGGAGTGTAAAGGCGGTTTCACCCCTCCACTTT.

The chain recombines TRBV5-1 with TRBJ2-7; D perhaps matches TRBD1 (5 bases). CDR3 size: 16 residues. CDR1 and CDR2 from the germline V gene are SGHRS and YFSETQ. V shed 0 bases and J shed 4 bases, with 17 bases lying between them. The CDR3 loop reads CASSLVLNRPPYEQYF. The CDR3 nucleotides read TGCGCCAGCAGCTTGGTACTGAACAGGCCGCCTTACGAGCAGTACTTC.

Worth noting for this clone: Other nucleotide sequences in the sample specify the same CDR3. V is TRBV6-1 and J is TRBJ1-2; possibly TRBD1 for D (6 bases). V gave up 5 bases and J gave up 3 bases, with 13 bases separating them. In germline, CDR1 is MNHNS, CDR2 SASEGT. The CDR3 has 14 residues. The CDR3, as DNA: TGTGCCAGCAGTTTCGCAGGGGATGACTATGGCTACACCTTC. This encodes CASSFAGDDYGYTF.

The chain recombines TRBV5-4 with TRBJ2-3, with D maybe TRBD2 (5 bases). The CDR3 loop spans 14 amino acids. The ends were cut back, 1 base at V and 5 bases at J, with 11 bases in the middle. Germline V gene sequence: CDR1 SGHNT, CDR2 YYREEE (reference sequence). The CDR3 sequence: CASSLYSVRDTQYF. The CDR3 bases are TGTGCCAGCAGCTTGTATAGCGTACGAGATACGCAGTATTTT.

The gene calls are TRBV19 and TRBJ1-2; 7 bases agree with TRBD1. The CDR3 has 18 amino acids. With V trimmed by 5 bases and J by 7 bases, 22 bases remained unmatched. Germline V lookup: CDR1 LNHDA, CDR2 SQIVND (reference sequence). DNA of the CDR3: TGTGCCAGTAGTCCCCCCCCCTCTGTAGGGGGCATTATAGGTGGCTACACCTTC. Its translation: CASSPPPSVGGIIGGYTF.

The rearrangement joins TRBV9 to TRBJ2-5; D remains ambiguous. Germline assignment: CDR1 SGDLS and CDR2 YYNGEE. The CDR3 has 12 amino acids. V was shortened by 2 bases and J by 7 bases, with 9 bases between the two germline ends. CDR3 DNA sequence: TGTGCCAGCAGCGTCTACATGGGGACCCAGTACTTC. Its translation: CASSVYMGTQYF. Full variable domain (missing parts from reference TRBV9 and TRBJ2-5): DSGVTQTPKHLITATGQRVTLRCSPRSGDLSVYWYQQSLDQGLQFLIQYYNGEERAKGNILERFSAQQFPDLHSELNLSSLELGDSALYFCASSVYMGTQYFGPGTRLLVL.

This clone showed up just once. V and J are TRBV7-2 and TRBJ1-3; D ambiguous. The CDR3 is 17 residues long. Trimming removed 7 bases from V and 0 bases from J, with 19 bases in between. Per germline, CDR1 SGHTA and CDR2 FQGNSA. DNA of the CDR3: TGTGCCAGCACCGCCTACGAGTCCTACTCCTCTGGAAACACCATATATTTT. This encodes CASTAYESYSSGNTIYF.

V and J are TRBV6-5 and TRBJ2-3; D uncertain. The CDR3 runs 13 residues. Trimming left V 4 bases short and J 2 bases short, with 7 bases between. Germline values: CDR1 MNHEY, CDR2 SVGAGI. The CDR3 DNA follows: TGTGCCAGCAGTTCGGTCTACACAGATACGCAGTATTTT. This codes for CASSSVYTDTQYF.

This clone was detected once. The chain carries TRBV6-5 and TRBJ1-1; tentative D call: TRBD1 (6 bases). V shed 6 bases and J shed 3 bases, with 17 bases lying between them. The germline V gene has CDR1 MNHEY and CDR2 SVGAGI. This CDR3 contains 15 residues. This chain's CDR3 is CASSQSNQGHTEAFF. CDR3 DNA: TGTGCCAGCAGCCAAAGTAATCAGGGGCACACTGAAGCTTTCTTT.

V and J are TRBV7-9 and TRBJ2-7; unclear D gene. V was pared by 0 bases and J by 4 bases, with 10 bases between. Germline CDR1 and CDR2: SEHNR and FQNEAQ (reference sequence). There are 14 residues in the CDR3. The CDR3 sequence: CASSLAAEIYEQYF. The CDR3 region has the DNA TGTGCCAGCAGCTTAGCGGCAGAAATTTACGAGCAGTACTTC.

The chain has TRBV30 and TRBJ2-1; TRBD1 might be the D (5 bases). The ends were cut back, 2 bases at V and 5 bases at J, with 10 bases in the middle. Looked up from germline, CDR1 is GTSNPN and CDR2 is SVGIG (reference sequence). CDR3 length: 13 residues. The CDR3 spells CAWSRSQDNEQFF. The CDR3 DNA reads TGTGCCTGGAGTCGGTCACAGGACAATGAGCAGTTCTTC.

The J gene is TRBJ2-7, the V gene TRBV28; TRBD2 matches at 12 bases. The CDR3 runs to 18 residues. The V and J ends lost 2 bases and 3 bases, in that order; junction bases with no gene match: 11. Germline V gives CDR1 MDHEN, CDR2 SYDVKM. CDR3 in amino acids: CASSLLAGGPLSGYEQYF. The CDR3 bases are TGTGCCAGCAGTTTACTAGCGGGGGGGCCCTTATCTGGCTACGAGCAGTACTTC.

The J gene is TRBJ1-5, the V gene TRBV5-4; 9 bases map to TRBD1. Germline loops: CDR1 SGHNT, CDR2 YYREEE (reference sequence). This CDR3 is built from 16 residues. Unmatched junction bases numbered 15, after V lost 9 bases and J lost 5 bases. DNA for the CDR3: TGTGCCACCGGAAACAGGGGGCCCTCGGCCGATCAGCCCCAGCATTTT. Protein sequence: CATGNRGPSADQPQHF.

The V gene is TRBV7-2, the J gene TRBJ1-5, with D possibly matching TRBD1 (6 bases). Germline lookup yields CDR1 SGHTA and CDR2 FQGNSA. V was clipped by 5 bases and J by 5 bases, with 10 bases between them. This CDR3 has 13 residues. The CDR3 reads CASSQEGDQPQHF. The CDR3 DNA reads TGTGCCAGCAGCCAAGAGGGGGATCAGCCCCAGCATTTT.

The chain couples TRBV25-1 to TRBJ2-7; no firm D call. V lost 6 bases and J lost 2, with 8 bases in between. The CDR3 sequence is 12 residues long. Germline V gives CDR1 MGHDK, CDR2 SYGVNS. The CDR3 sequence: CASRGPTYEQYF. The CDR3 DNA follows: TGTGCCAGCAGGGGTCCGACCTACGAGCAGTACTTC.

The chain uses TRBV6-4 and TRBJ1-2, with 7 bases lining up with TRBD1. Losses at the gene ends were 3 bases for V and 4 bases for J; bases not matched to a gene: 11. The length of the CDR3 is 16 residues. CDR1 is MRHNA and CDR2 is SNTAGT in the germline V gene. CDR3 in DNA: TGTGCCAGCAGTGAGCAACCTTCGGGACAGTCCTATGGCTACACCTTC. Residues: CASSEQPSGQSYGYTF.

Worth noting for this clone: The same CDR3 also results from other DNA sequences found in this sample. The chain joins TRBV11-2 to TRBJ1-1; D remains ambiguous. Trimming stripped 7 bases from V and 1 base from J, with 10 bases between. The CDR3 loop spans 13 amino acids. From germline, CDR1 is SGHAT and CDR2 FQNNGV. The CDR3 here is CASMRTANTEAFF. CDR3 nucleotides: TGTGCCAGCATGAGGACGGCGAACACTGAAGCTTTCTTT.

This chain links TRBV21-1 with TRBJ2-2; the D call TRBD1 from the table was never checked on the DNA. TRBV21-1 is deemed a pseudogene. This CDR3 has 18 amino acids. CDR3 nucleotides: TGTGCCAGCAGCAAAGATCAGGCAGGGGTCACTAACACCGGGGAGCTGTTTTTT. It codes for CASSKDQAGVTNTGELFF.

This clone appeared a single time. CDR3 nucleotides: TGTGCCAGCGGCCGATCAGGAAACACCATATATTTT. Its translation is CASGRSGNTIYF. V usage is TRBV7-9 and J usage is TRBJ1-3, with D hard to call. The V end lost 8 bases, the J end lost 4 bases, and 9 bases lay between the germline ends. Germline loops: CDR1 SEHNR, CDR2 FQNEAQ (reference sequence). The CDR3 totals 12 residues.

The rearrangement joins TRBV13 to TRBJ2-5; TRBD2 aligns across 14 bases. From germline, CDR1 is PRHDT and CDR2 FYEKMQ (reference sequence). The CDR3 spans 18 residues. Trimming cost V 5 bases and J 1 base; bases outside gene matches: 9. The CDR3 reads CASSTPGLAGGFQETQYF. For the CDR3, the DNA is TGTGCCAGCAGCACCCCAGGACTAGCGGGGGGTTTCCAAGAGACCCAGTACTTC.

This clone was recorded a few times. This rearrangement joins TRBV7-6 to TRBJ1-1; D is unresolved. Germline-derived CDR1 and CDR2 are SGHVS and FNYEAQ. Trimming removed 4 bases from V and 4 bases from J, with 7 bases in between. This CDR3 is built from 12 residues. The CDR3 sequence: CASSSRTTEAFF. CDR3 DNA: TGTGCCAGCAGCTCCAGGACCACTGAAGCTTTCTTT.

The rearrangement uses TRBV13 and TRBJ1-6; the D gene is possibly TRBD1 (5 bases). V lost 5 bases and J lost 9, with 8 bases in between. The CDR3 is made up of 12 amino acids. The germline gives CDR1 PRHDT, CDR2 FYEKMQ (reference sequence). The CDR3 DNA sequence: TGTGCCAGCAGCCCAGGGTCTTCACCCCTCCACTTT. Translated: CASSPGSSPLHF.

This clone was seen only once. The chain carries TRBV2 and TRBJ2-4, with no clear D. This CDR3 is built from 14 residues. Per germline, CDR1 SNHLY and CDR2 FYNNEI. V lost 4 bases to trimming and J lost 2 bases, with 9 bases between them. The chain's CDR3 is CASSGLVPKNIQYF. CDR3 nucleotides: TGTGCCAGCAGTGGGTTGGTGCCCAAAAACATTCAGTACTTC.